This TCR beta chain was sequenced during a study of OX40 agonist ivuxolimab in advanced cancers. Background on the study: Dosing consisted of intravenous ivuxolimab at 0.01 to 10 mg/kg every 2 weeks. Study findings and constraints: Antigens targeted by the expanded peripheral T cells were not determined. Relative to CD4+ cells, CD8+ T cells on average had more expanded clones.

CDR3 size: 15 residues. Germline CDR1 is SGHAT and CDR2 is FQNNGV. V shed 1 base and J 6 bases; nucleotides not matched to a gene: 7. TCRdb's table, derived via immunoSEQ multiplex PCR, lists solely in-frame clones and lacks some. The table lists approximately 35,000 clones, roughly nine tenths of them singletons. As concerns this clone: Its antigen is currently unknown.

The chain links TRBV11-2 to TRBJ1-2; TRBD1 matches 8 bases. This material consisted of CD4+ or CD8+ T cells sorted from blood, taken in a trial of the OX40 agonist ivuxolimab. The TCR comes from an adult with an advanced solid tumor such as melanoma, head and neck, liver or kidney cancer. The CDR3 here is CASSLGTGLSDGYTF. The CDR3 region has the DNA TGTGCCAGCAGCTTAGGGACAGGGCTTTCGGATGGCTACACCTTC. The full variable domain, rest sourced from reference TRBV11-2 and TRBJ1-2, is EAGVAQSPRYKIIEKRQSVAFWCNPISGHATLYWYQQILGQGPKLLIQFQNNGVVDDSQLPKDRFSAERLKGVDSTLKIQPAKLEDSAVYLCASSLGTGLSDGYTFGSGTRLTVV.